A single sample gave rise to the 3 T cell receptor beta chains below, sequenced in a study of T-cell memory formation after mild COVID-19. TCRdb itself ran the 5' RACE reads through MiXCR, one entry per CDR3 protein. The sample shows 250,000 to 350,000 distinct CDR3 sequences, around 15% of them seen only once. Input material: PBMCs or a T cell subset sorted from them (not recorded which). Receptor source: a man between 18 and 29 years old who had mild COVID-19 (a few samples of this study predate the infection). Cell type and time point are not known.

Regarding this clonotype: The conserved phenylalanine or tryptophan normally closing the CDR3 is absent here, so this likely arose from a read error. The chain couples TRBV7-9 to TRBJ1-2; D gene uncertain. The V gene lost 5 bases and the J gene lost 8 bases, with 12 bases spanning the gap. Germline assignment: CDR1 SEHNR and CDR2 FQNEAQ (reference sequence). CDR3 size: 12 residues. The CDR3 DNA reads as TGTGCCAGCAGCCTGGGAGCTTTAGGCTACACCTTA. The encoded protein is CASSLGALGYTL.

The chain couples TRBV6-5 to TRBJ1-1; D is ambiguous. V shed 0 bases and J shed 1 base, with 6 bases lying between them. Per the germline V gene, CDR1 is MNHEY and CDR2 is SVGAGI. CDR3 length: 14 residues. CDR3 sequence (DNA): TGTGCCAGCAGTTACTCTTTATCGAACACTGAAGCTTTCTTT. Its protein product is CASSYSLSNTEAFF.

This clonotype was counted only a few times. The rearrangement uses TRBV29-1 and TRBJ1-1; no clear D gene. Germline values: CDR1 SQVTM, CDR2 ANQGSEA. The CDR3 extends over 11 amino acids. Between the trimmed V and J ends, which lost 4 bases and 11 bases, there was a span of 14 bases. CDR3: CSVVWRNQAFF. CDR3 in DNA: TGCAGCGTTGTTTGGAGGAATCAGGCTTTCTTT.